The 23 T cell receptor beta chains presented below share a single source sample, sequenced in a study of sequential checkpoint blockade in melanoma. Treatment denoted: randomized to nivolumab then ipilimumab (arm A) or the reverse (arm B). Only in-frame clones appear in the TCRdb table, and some are missing; sequencing was by immunoSEQ multiplex PCR. The profile shows about 9,100 clones, 75% of them singletons. The sample was CD8+ T cells sorted from blood (inferred from file names), taken from a patient given nivolumab and ipilimumab in sequence. These receptor sequences come from a human donor with melanoma.

J is TRBJ2-7 and V is TRBV9; possible D gene TRBD1, 5 bases. Germline V gives CDR1 SGDLS, CDR2 YYNGEE. The CDR3 loop spans 17 amino acids. The V gene lost 4 bases and the J gene lost 1 base, with 21 bases spanning the gap. The CDR3 DNA sequence: TGTGCCAGCAGCCCCCGTCCCCAGGGTGTATTTTCCTACGAGCAGTACTTC. Translating gives CASSPRPQGVFSYEQYF. Full variable domain (outside the CDR3, taken from reference TRBV9 and TRBJ2-7): DSGVTQTPKHLITATGQRVTLRCSPRSGDLSVYWYQQSLDQGLQFLIQYYNGEERAKGNILERFSAQQFPDLHSELNLSSLELGDSALYFCASSPRPQGVFSYEQYFGPGTRLTVT.

The genes are TRBV4-3 and TRBJ2-3, with 11 bases fitting TRBD2. This CDR3 has 18 residues. Germline values: CDR1 LGHNA, CDR2 YSLEER. V lost 0 bases and J lost 3; bases outside the gene matches: 8. DNA for the CDR3: TGCGCCAGCAGCCAAGAGGCTAGCGGGAGGTTAGGTACAGATACGCAGTATTTT. Encoded protein: CASSQEASGRLGTDTQYF.

V gene TRBV6-6 combines with J gene TRBJ1-1; 7 bases are shared with TRBD1. In germline, CDR1 is MNHNY, CDR2 SVGAGI (reference sequence). Unmatched junction bases numbered 6, after V lost 4 bases and J lost 4 bases. The CDR3 spans 14 residues. For the CDR3, the DNA is TGTGCCAGCAGTTCCCTGAGGGACAGCACTGAAGCTTTCTTT. This gives the protein CASSSLRDSTEAFF.

The rearrangement links TRBV7-9 to TRBJ2-1; D gene uncertain. The V end was cut by 1 base, the J end by 0 bases, with 7 bases between. The CDR3 contains 15 residues. Looked up from germline, CDR1 is SEHNR and CDR2 is FQNEAQ (reference sequence). The CDR3 loop is CASSLGSSSYNEQFF. The CDR3 DNA is TGTGCCAGCAGCTTAGGATCTAGCTCCTACAATGAGCAGTTCTTC. The whole variable domain, filled in from reference TRBV7-9 and TRBJ2-1, reads DTGVSQNPRHKITKRGQNVTFRCDPISEHNRLYWYRQTLGQGPEFLTYFQNEAQLEKSRLLSDRFSAERPKGSFSTLEIQRTEQGDSAMYLCASSLGSSSYNEQFFGPGTRLTVL.

The chain has TRBV28 and TRBJ1-1; unclear D gene. CDR3 length equals 13 residues. Trimming shortened V by 5 bases and J by 8 bases, and 15 bases separated the two germline ends. CDR1 and CDR2 from the germline V gene are MDHEN and SYDVKM. In DNA, the CDR3 is TGTGCCAGCAGTATCGGGGTGGCGGCCGAAGCTTTCTTT. Protein: CASSIGVAAEAFF.

In its sample, this clone was seen a few times. The V call is TRBV4-1, the J call TRBJ2-1, with 9 bases identical to TRBD2. This CDR3 contains 16 residues. V shed 4 bases and J 4 bases; nucleotides not matched to a gene: 8. Germline V CDR1 and CDR2: MGHRA, YSYEKL. CDR3 DNA sequence: TGCGCCAGCAGCCCCCCCGGCGGGAGGGGGTACAATGAGCAGTTCTTC. Protein: CASSPPGGRGYNEQFF.

This clone appeared once. This chain connects TRBV4-3 to TRBJ2-1, with D maybe TRBD2 (6 bases). This CDR3 is built from 15 residues. V gave up 4 bases and J gave up 3 bases, with 13 bases separating them. The germline gives CDR1 LGHNA, CDR2 YSLEER. CDR3 in DNA: TGCGCCAGCAGCCTAATTAGCGGAAGCTACAATGAGCAGTTCTTC. It yields the protein CASSLISGSYNEQFF.

V and J are TRBV6-1 and TRBJ2-7; TRBD1 matches at 8 bases. The CDR3 totals 13 residues. CDR1 is MNHNS and CDR2 is SASEGT in the germline V gene. The junction had 1 base not matched to a gene; V was cut back by 4 bases and J by 2 bases. The CDR3 nucleotides read TGTGCCAGCAGTGGGACAGGGCCCTACGAGCAGTACTTC. Translation gives CASSGTGPYEQYF.

J is TRBJ2-1 and V is TRBV4-3; 7 bases line up with TRBD2. The CDR3 has 16 amino acids. The germline V gene encodes CDR1 LGHNA and CDR2 YSLEER. The V segment lost 4 bases and the J segment 3 bases; nucleotides outside the gene matches: 9. The CDR3 sequence: CASSPTGTTYYNEQFF. In nucleotides, the CDR3 is TGCGCCAGCAGCCCGACGGGGACTACCTACTACAATGAGCAGTTCTTC.

This clone was detected only once. This chain joins TRBV11-2 and TRBJ2-7; 11 nucleotides align to TRBD2. Germline V gene data show CDR1 as SGHAT and CDR2 as FQNNGV. V lost 4 bases and J lost 0; bases outside the gene matches: 14. CDR3 length equals 19 residues. The CDR3 loop is CASSSLHQTSGVHSYEQYF. The CDR3 nucleotides are TGTGCCAGCAGCTCCCTCCACCAGACTAGCGGGGTGCACTCCTACGAGCAGTACTTC. Full variable domain (missing parts from reference TRBV11-2 and TRBJ2-7): EAGVAQSPRYKIIEKRQSVAFWCNPISGHATLYWYQQILGQGPKLLIQFQNNGVVDDSQLPKDRFSAERLKGVDSTLKIQPAKLEDSAVYLCASSSLHQTSGVHSYEQYFGPGTRLTVT.

This chain connects TRBV15 to TRBJ2-6; 7 nucleotides match TRBD1. This CDR3 has 16 residues. Germline V CDR1 and CDR2: LNHNV, YYDKDF (reference sequence). With V trimmed by 5 bases and J by 4 bases, 8 bases remained unmatched. The CDR3, as DNA: TGTGCCACCAGCCTGGCCAGGGGGTCCGGGGCCAACGTCCTGACTTTC. It encodes CATSLARGSGANVLTF.

The V gene is TRBV27, the J gene TRBJ2-1; 14 bases map to TRBD2. Trimming cost V 5 bases and J 8 bases; bases outside gene matches: 5. Looked up from germline, CDR1 is MNHEY and CDR2 is SMNVEV (reference sequence). This CDR3 comprises 15 residues. CDR3 bases: TGTGCCAGCAGTATACCGGGACTAGCGGGAGATGAGCAGTTCTTC. This encodes CASSIPGLAGDEQFF.

V gene TRBV15 combines with J gene TRBJ1-4, with TRBD1 matching 11 bases. Germline trimming cut 0 bases from V and 7 bases from J; bases unmatched to any gene: 7. CDR3 length: 17 residues. From germline, CDR1 is LNHNV and CDR2 YYDKDF (reference sequence). CDR3 in DNA: TGTGCCACCAGCAGAGATCAACCGGGACAGGGGGGTGAAAAACTGTTTTTT. Translating gives CATSRDQPGQGGEKLFF.

The V call is TRBV7-9, the J call TRBJ2-7, with a possible D match to TRBD1 (5 bases). The germline V and J ends were trimmed by 3 bases and 0 bases, with 12 bases remaining between them. Looked up from germline, CDR1 is SEHNR and CDR2 is FQNEAQ (reference sequence). The CDR3 totals 15 residues. Here the CDR3 reads CASSFQGSSSYEQYF. In DNA form, the CDR3 reads TGTGCCAGCAGCTTCCAGGGTAGTAGCTCCTACGAGCAGTACTTC.

V and J are TRBV11-2 and TRBJ2-1; 7 bases align to TRBD1. Germline values: CDR1 SGHAT, CDR2 FQNNGV. This CDR3 has 15 residues. V lost 5 bases to trimming and J lost 5 bases; unmatched junction nucleotides: 9. As DNA, the CDR3 is TGTGCCAGCAGCACCCAGGGGGACCCACACAATGAGCAGTTCTTC. This sequence encodes CASSTQGDPHNEQFF.

This clone was seen a few times. The genes are TRBV19 and TRBJ1-5, with D possibly being TRBD1 (5 bases). The CDR3 is 17 residues long. The V gene lost 5 bases and the J gene lost 0 bases, with 17 bases spanning the gap. CDR1 is LNHDA and CDR2 is SQIVND in the germline V gene (reference sequence). Here the CDR3 DNA reads TGTGCCAGTAGTTCCCACCGGACAACGGATAGCAATCAGCCCCAGCATTTT. It specifies CASSSHRTTDSNQPQHF.

V and J are TRBV19 and TRBJ2-7; TRBD1 matches 7 bases. Germline V lookup: CDR1 LNHDA, CDR2 SQIVND (reference sequence). The CDR3 is 16 residues long. The V segment lost 2 bases and the J segment 0 bases; nucleotides outside the gene matches: 7. The CDR3: CASSILRTGSSYEQYF. CDR3 nucleotide sequence: TGTGCCAGTAGTATACTTCGGACAGGCAGCTCCTACGAGCAGTACTTC. The entire variable domain, with the rest obtained from reference TRBV19 and TRBJ2-7, is as follows: DGGITQSPKYLFRKEGQNVTLSCEQNLNHDAMYWYRQDPGQGLRLIYYSQIVNDFQKGDIAEGYSVSREKKESFPLTVTSAQKNPTAFYLCASSILRTGSSYEQYFGPGTRLTVT.

In regard to this clone: The junction and the germline gene differ at one end; a read error may be behind it. This sequence joins TRBV7-2 and TRBJ2-7, with D perhaps matching TRBD1 (6 bases). Germline V gene sequence: CDR1 SGHTA, CDR2 FQGNSA. This CDR3 has 14 amino acids. CDR3 amino acids: CASSFTGSPYEQCF. The CDR3 DNA sequence: TGTGCCAGCAGCTTTACAGGGTCCCCCTACGAGCAGTGCTTC. Filled out from reference TRBV7-2 and TRBJ2-7, the complete variable domain reads GAGVSQSPSNKVTEKGKDVELRCDPISGHTALYWYRQSLGQGLEFLIYFQGNSAPDKSGLPSDRFSAERTGGSVSTLTIQRTQQEDSAVYLCASSFTGSPYEQCFGPGTRLTVT.

This chain joins TRBV7-2 and TRBJ2-7; 9 bases map to TRBD1. The length of the CDR3 is 12 residues. V trimming: 6 bases; J trimming: 6 bases; junction bases outside the gene matches: 3. Germline CDR1 SGHTA, CDR2 FQGNSA. As DNA, the CDR3 is TGTGCCAGCAGTTGGACAGGGGTCGAGCAGTACTTC. Translated: CASSWTGVEQYF.

This clone was observed a handful of times. The rearrangement uses TRBV5-6 and TRBJ2-2, with TRBD2 as a possible D gene (6 bases). Germline CDR1 reads SGHDT; CDR2 reads YYEEEE. V lost 4 bases, J lost 3 bases, and 25 bases lay in between. This CDR3 contains 19 residues. CDR3 residues: CASSQLGRVGGDHTGELFF. As DNA, the CDR3 is TGTGCCAGCAGCCAACTCGGACGTGTAGGCGGGGATCACACCGGGGAGCTGTTTTTT.

This chain connects TRBV27 to TRBJ2-3; TRBD2 matches 11 bases. This CDR3 is built from 16 residues. CDR1 MNHEY and CDR2 SMNVEV come from the germline V gene (reference sequence). V lost 5 bases to trimming and J lost 4 bases; unmatched junction nucleotides: 8. The DNA for the CDR3 is TGTGCCAGCAGTCCAATAGCGGGGGGGCGGGCAGATACGCAGTATTTT. This sequence encodes CASSPIAGGRADTQYF.

This chain connects TRBV27 to TRBJ2-1; 8 positions match TRBD1. V gave up 6 bases and J gave up 9 bases; unmatched junction bases: 10. The germline gives CDR1 MNHEY, CDR2 SMNVEV (reference sequence). This CDR3 comprises 14 residues. CDR3 DNA: TGTGCCAGCAGCCCAGGGGGCGGAAAGTTTGAGCAGTTCTTC. This encodes CASSPGGGKFEQFF.

The rearrangement links TRBV6-5 to TRBJ2-7; 10 bases are a match to TRBD1. CDR1 and CDR2 (germline): MNHEY, SVGAGI. V was pared by 3 bases and J by 2 bases, with 1 base of the junction left unmatched. CDR3 length equals 14 residues. CDR3 DNA: TGTGCCAGCAGTTATGGACAGGGGGCCTACGAGCAGTACTTC. Amino acids: CASSYGQGAYEQYF.